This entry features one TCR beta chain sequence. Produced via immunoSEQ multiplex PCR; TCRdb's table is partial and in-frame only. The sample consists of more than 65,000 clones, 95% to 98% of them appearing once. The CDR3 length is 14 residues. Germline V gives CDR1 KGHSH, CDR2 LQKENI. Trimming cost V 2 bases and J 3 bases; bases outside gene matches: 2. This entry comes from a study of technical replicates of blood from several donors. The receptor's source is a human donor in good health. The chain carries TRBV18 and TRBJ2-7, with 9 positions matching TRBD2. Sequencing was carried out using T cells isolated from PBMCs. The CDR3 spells CASSPKTSGYEQYF. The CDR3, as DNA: TGTGCCAGCTCACCAAAGACTAGCGGCTACGAGCAGTACTTC.